A single sample is the source of the 26 T cell receptor beta chains below, sequenced in a study of regulatory T cells in long-lasting Graves disease. Library construction for TCR beta used iRepertoire HTBI primers and Arm-PCR of CDR3 regions. TCRdb reprocessed the multiplex PCR reads with MiXCR, giving one entry per CDR3 protein. The sample includes approximately 440,000 distinct CDR3 sequences, roughly a quarter of them seen just once. The time point: persistent/refractory GD, antithyroid drugs over 5 years with positive TRAb. Extracted RNA from PBMCs served as the source of the TCR library. The sample here was peripheral blood mononuclear cells (PBMCs), taken when the disease was refractory, from a patient treated with antithyroid drugs. These receptors all come from a female donor with Graves disease.

The chain links TRBV24-1 to TRBJ1-2; 9 nucleotides line up with TRBD1. The CDR3 contains 15 residues. After removal of 7 bases from V and 7 bases from J, the junction contained 12 bases not matched to a gene. Germline-derived CDR1 and CDR2 are KGHDR and SFDVKD. For the CDR3, the DNA is TGTGCCACCAGAACAGGGGGCGCAACGAGGAGTGGCTACACCTTC. Translated: CATRTGGATRSGYTF.

This chain links TRBV30 with TRBJ2-5; 9 nucleotides match TRBD2. CDR1 and CDR2 from the germline V gene are GTSNPN and SVGIG (reference sequence). V shed 5 bases and J 6 bases; nucleotides not matched to a gene: 10. This CDR3 spans 14 amino acids. This CDR3 is CAWAGGPPLQTQYF. Here the CDR3 DNA reads TGTGCCTGGGCGGGAGGGCCTCCTCTGCAGACCCAGTACTTC.

The chain has TRBV15 and TRBJ1-1; the D is unclear. Trimming shortened V by 0 bases and J by 4 bases, and 6 bases separated the two germline ends. This CDR3 spans 13 amino acids. Germline assignment: CDR1 LNHNV and CDR2 YYDKDF (reference sequence). The CDR3 spells CATSRDLSTEAFF. CDR3 sequence (DNA): TGTGCCACCAGCAGAGATCTCAGCACTGAAGCTTTCTTT.

The J gene is TRBJ2-2, the V gene TRBV7-9, with D uncertain. The CDR3 consists of 14 residues. The germline V gene encodes CDR1 SEHNR and CDR2 FQNEAQ (reference sequence). V was cut by 5 bases and J by 5 bases, with 12 bases left in between. For the CDR3, the DNA is TGTGCCAGCAGCGCCAACTATGGAACCGGGGAGCTGTTTTTT. Translating gives CASSANYGTGELFF.

This clonotype appeared a few times. The chain couples TRBV20-1 to TRBJ2-4; D unresolved. Germline lookup yields CDR1 DFQATT and CDR2 SNEGSKA (reference sequence). The length of the CDR3 is 15 residues. Trimming shortened V by 0 bases and J by 2 bases, and 11 bases separated the two germline ends. The CDR3 coding sequence is TGCAGTGCTAGAGATAACGGGTACTCCAAAAACATTCAGTACTTC. Amino acids: CSARDNGYSKNIQYF.

V is TRBV6-1 and J is TRBJ1-1; TRBD1 is a possible D gene (6 bases). This CDR3 has 15 amino acids. Trimming removed 7 bases at V and 0 bases at J, with 15 bases between. Per the germline V gene, CDR1 is MNHNS and CDR2 is SASEGT. This chain's CDR3 is CASTTGTPMNTEAFF. The CDR3 DNA is TGTGCCAGCACCACCGGGACACCTATGAACACTGAAGCTTTCTTT.

This clonotype appeared a few times. The chain employs TRBV5-8 and TRBJ2-4, with 10 bases aligning to TRBD2. This CDR3 has 11 residues. The trim removed 4 bases at V and 13 bases at J, leaving 2 bases unmatched. CDR1 is SGHTS, CDR2 YDEGEE, per germline. The CDR3 nucleotides read TGTGCCAGCAGCCAGACTAGCGGGCAGTACTTC. The encoded protein is CASSQTSGQYF.

This rearrangement joins TRBV5-4 to TRBJ2-5; D might be TRBD1 (6 bases). The CDR3 is 13 residues long. The V gene's germline CDR1 is SGHNT and CDR2 YYREEE (reference sequence). The germline V and J ends were trimmed by 3 bases and 5 bases, with 11 bases remaining between them. The DNA for the CDR3 is TGTGCCAGCAGCTCGGTGCAGGGGGAGACCCAGTACTTC. Translating gives CASSSVQGETQYF.

This clonotype was observed a handful of times. The chain couples TRBV12-3 or TRBV12-4 to TRBJ2-1, with 7 nucleotides matching TRBD2. J was trimmed by 7 bases and V by 0 bases; bases with no gene match: 3. This CDR3 has 14 residues. CDR3 nucleotides: TGTGCCAGCAGTTTAGCCCGGACTAGTAATGAGCAGTTCTTC. Its translation: CASSLARTSNEQFF.

Note on this clonotype: With a much larger clone just one base away, this may be a read error. V gene TRBV11-2 combines with J gene TRBJ1-1; no clear D gene. Germline V lookup: CDR1 SGHAT, CDR2 FQNNGV. This CDR3 comprises 12 residues. The CDR3 loop is CASSSARTGAFF. The CDR3 bases are TGTGCCAGCAGCTCAGCGCGAACTGGAGCTTTCTTT.

Comments on this clonotype: The junction differs from germline at one of its ends, possibly a read error. The chain joins TRBV29-1 to TRBJ1-5; TRBD1 matches 7 bases. The V gene's germline CDR1 is SQVTM and CDR2 ANQGSEA. The CDR3 covers 13 residues. Here the CDR3 reads CSVATGVGQPQHF. The CDR3 nucleotides read TGCAGCGTGGCCACAGGGGTGGGTCAGCCCCAGCACTTT.

The rearrangement uses TRBV28 and TRBJ1-4, with D perhaps TRBD1 (6 bases). V lost 7 bases, J lost 6 bases, and 12 bases lay in between. The CDR3 spans 13 residues. Looked up from germline, CDR1 is MDHEN and CDR2 is SYDVKM. CDR3 DNA sequence: TGTGCCAGCATTGGGGCAGGGGATGAAAAACTGTTTTTT. Protein product: CASIGAGDEKLFF.

V usage is TRBV13 and J usage is TRBJ1-1, with 9 bases lining up with TRBD1. V trimming: 4 bases; J trimming: 11 bases; junction bases outside the gene matches: 14. CDR3 length: 15 amino acids. Germline V gene sequence: CDR1 PRHDT, CDR2 FYEKMQ (reference sequence). The CDR3 DNA follows: TGTGCCAGCAGCTCCTCCGACGAAAGACAGGGGGGGGCTTTCTTT. Amino acids: CASSSSDERQGGAFF.

This chain connects TRBV19 to TRBJ2-7; the D is unclear. CDR1 and CDR2 from the germline V gene are LNHDA and SQIVND (reference sequence). This CDR3 has 15 amino acids. The V end was cut by 4 bases, the J end by 4 bases, with 17 bases between. CDR3 region: CASSRAKGSLYEQYF. In DNA, the CDR3 is TGTGCCAGTAGTAGGGCCAAGGGATCGTTGTACGAGCAGTACTTC.

The gene calls are TRBV6-5 and TRBJ1-1; D is undetermined. With 0 bases removed from V and 5 bases from J, the gap between germline ends came to 16 bases. This CDR3 has 16 residues. Germline V gene data show CDR1 as MNHEY and CDR2 as SVGAGI. The CDR3 sequence is CASSYSTLTRRTEAFF. For the CDR3, the DNA is TGTGCCAGCAGTTACTCGACGCTAACACGGAGGACTGAAGCTTTCTTT.

This clonotype has only a few counts. This chain joins TRBV27 and TRBJ2-2, with D unclear. CDR3 length: 14 amino acids. Germline CDR1 is MNHEY and CDR2 is SMNVEV (reference sequence). Trimming took 5 bases from V and 4 from J, leaving 11 bases between them. Written as DNA, the CDR3 is TGTGCCAGCAGTCCGCCGACCCGCACCGGGGAGCTGTTTTTT. It translates to CASSPPTRTGELFF.

Ten or more counts support this clonotype. The rearrangement joins TRBV7-8 to TRBJ1-2; 8 nucleotides align to TRBD1. The trim removed 5 bases at V and 7 bases at J, leaving 12 bases unmatched. CDR1 is SGHVS and CDR2 is FQNEAQ in the germline V gene. The CDR3 loop spans 15 amino acids. CDR3 sequence (DNA): TGTGCCAGCAGCCTCACAGGGGGTATAGTGGGTGGCTACACCTTC. It specifies CASSLTGGIVGGYTF. The variable domain in full, with the rest retrieved from reference TRBV7-8 and TRBJ1-2, is GAGVSQSPRYKVAKRGQDVALRCDPISGHVSLFWYQQALGQGPEFLTYFQNEAQLDKSGLPSDRFFAERPEGSVSTLKIQRTQQEDSAVYLCASSLTGGIVGGYTFGSGTRLTVV.

The gene calls are TRBV7-3 and TRBJ2-5, with D uncertain. CDR1 SGHTA and CDR2 FQGTGA come from the germline V gene. This CDR3 contains 13 residues. V was pared by 2 bases and J by 9 bases, with 13 bases between. For the CDR3, the DNA is TGTGCCAGCAGCTTAGCTCAAGGAGCCCCCCAGTACTTC. It specifies CASSLAQGAPQYF. Combining the CDR3 with reference TRBV7-3 and TRBJ2-5 gives the whole variable domain GAGVSQTPSNKVTEKGKYVELRCDPISGHTALYWYRQSLGQGPEFLIYFQGTGAADDSGLPNDRFFAVRPEGSVSTLKIQRTERGDSAVYLCASSLAQGAPQYFGPGTRLLVL.

This clonotype was detected ten times or more. The chain employs TRBV7-9 and TRBJ2-7; D ambiguous. The CDR3 is 11 amino acids. Germline V gene sequence: CDR1 SEHNR, CDR2 FQNEAQ (reference sequence). The V and J ends lost 5 bases and 5 bases respectively, with 7 bases between them. The CDR3 is CASSATNEQYF. Written as DNA, the CDR3 is TGTGCCAGCAGCGCCACTAACGAGCAGTACTTC.

This clonotype has only a few counts. The chain uses TRBV28 and TRBJ2-1, with 9 bases lining up with TRBD2. J lost 7 bases, V lost 3 bases, and 13 bases had no gene match. CDR1 and CDR2 from the germline V gene are MDHEN and SYDVKM. The CDR3 totals 17 residues. CDR3: CASSFTLRGGRGNEQFF. The DNA for the CDR3 is TGTGCCAGCAGTTTCACACTCCGGGGCGGGAGGGGGAATGAGCAGTTCTTC.

The chain has TRBV28 and TRBJ2-2; tentatively, D is TRBD1 (5 bases). Germline loops: CDR1 MDHEN, CDR2 SYDVKM. This CDR3 is 18 amino acids long. Trimming removed 7 bases from V and 1 base from J, with 22 bases in between. As DNA, the CDR3 is TGTGCCAGCACCCATGAAAAAGGACACTGGAGGAACACCGGGGAGCTGTTTTTT. Translating it yields CASTHEKGHWRNTGELFF.

This clonotype was seen more than once but under ten times. The rearrangement joins TRBV5-1 to TRBJ1-2; no reliable D call. This CDR3 has 13 residues. The germline V gene has CDR1 SGHRS and CDR2 YFSETQ. Trimming cost V 6 bases and J 1 base, with 10 bases left between them. The CDR3 here is CASTASSNYGYTF. DNA of the CDR3: TGCGCCAGCACAGCTAGCAGTAACTATGGCTACACCTTC.

This clonotype was counted between two and nine times. This chain uses TRBV5-6 with TRBJ2-5, with 7 bases that match TRBD2. Trimming removed 3 bases from V and 3 bases from J; junction bases left unmatched: 14. The CDR3 extends over 17 amino acids. Germline lookup yields CDR1 SGHDT and CDR2 YYEEEE. CDR3 region: CASSSSRHSGGEETQYF. DNA of the CDR3: TGTGCCAGCAGCTCCTCAAGGCACTCTGGGGGGGAAGAGACCCAGTACTTC.

This clonotype has only a few counts. V usage is TRBV18 and J usage is TRBJ1-4, with TRBD1 as a possible D gene (5 bases). The CDR3 covers 16 residues. Looked up from germline, CDR1 is KGHSH and CDR2 is LQKENI. V lost 4 bases and J lost 3, with 15 bases in between. CDR3 amino acids: CASSHGPTGPNEKLFF. As DNA, the CDR3 is TGTGCCAGCTCACACGGCCCTACAGGTCCTAATGAAAAACTGTTTTTT.

This clonotype was observed many times. The chain uses TRBV24-1 and TRBJ1-3; D might be TRBD1 (6 bases). The V and J ends lost 2 bases and 5 bases respectively, with 12 bases between them. There are 15 residues in the CDR3. The germline V gene encodes CDR1 KGHDR and CDR2 SFDVKD. Written as DNA, the CDR3 is TGTGCCACCAGTGATTCGACAGGCGTTCGAAACACCATATATTTT. It is translated as CATSDSTGVRNTIYF.

V and J are TRBV19 and TRBJ2-7; possibly TRBD1 or TRBD2 for D (5 bases each). The CDR3 covers 14 residues. V lost 5 bases and J 2 bases, leaving 13 bases between the germline ends. From germline, CDR1 is LNHDA and CDR2 SQIVND (reference sequence). In DNA form, the CDR3 reads TGTGCCAGTAGTGGCGTCCGGGGCCCCTACGAGCAGTACTTC. It codes for CASSGVRGPYEQYF.